Listed below are T cell receptor beta chains from one sample, sequenced in a study of cytotoxic CD8 clonotypes in ibrutinib-treated CLL. The repertoire was sequenced with immunoSEQ multiplex PCR; TCRdb's copy has only in-frame clones and lacks some. This sample has approximately 67,000 clones, with 80% found just once. This specimen was PBMCs, taken at disease progression, from a patient treated with ibrutinib. The source is a human donor with chronic lymphocytic leukemia. CDR3s leave out the opening cysteine and the closing phenylalanine or tryptophan.

TRBJ2-3 TRBV7-9 9 ASSLVDTQY
TRBJ1-1 TRBV11-2 11 ASSLMGGAGAF
TRBJ1-2 TRBV27 11 ASRNRRPGGYT
TRBJ2-2 TRBV4-2 13 ASSSGRLNTGELF
TRBJ1-2 TRBV6-6 13 ASSFPGQANYGYT
TRBJ2-1 TRBV7-9 7 ASSGAQF
TRBJ2-5 TRBV5-6 9 ASSLGQTQY
TRBJ2-5 TRBV6-5 13 ASSYSPGGKETQY
TRBJ2-7 TRBV2 8 ASSDGGIV
TRBJ1-5 TRBV6-1 11 ASSEWEGQPQH
TRBJ2-2 TRBV9 14 ASSTSPVAVTGELF
TRBJ2-5 TRBV21-1 15 ASSKTGEGGGQETQY
TRBJ1-3 TRBV10-3 13 AISVTGSGGNTIY
TRBJ2-1 TRBV7-9 13 ASSLVIGQTNEQF
TRBJ1-2 TRBV5-1 12 ASSFGTGHYGYT
TRBJ1-3 TRBV2 12 ASSDRPSGNTIY
TRBJ2-2 TRBV27 14 ASSLMSLSNTGELF
TRBJ2-3 TRBV2 14 ASKDSLVSLTDTQY
TRBJ1-1 TRBV6-6 13 ASSSNDRGRPEAF
TRBJ2-7 TRBV11-1 13 ASSLTPGLAYEQY
TRBJ2-3 TRBV5-1 14 ASSLRLVSVGDTQY
TRBJ1-4 TRBV5-8 12 ASAFGSHREKLF
TRBJ2-5 TRBV11-2 12 ASTRPGYQETQY
TRBJ2-1 TRBV2 11 ASSDGRVDEQF
TRBJ1-1 TRBV18 9 ASSPTTEAF
TRBJ2-5 TRBV5-4 14 ASSLWGRGDQETQY
TRBJ1-2 TRBV10-1 15 ASSRGQGTGFCYGYT
TRBJ2-4 TRBV6-6 12 ASRPGGGKNIQY
TRBJ2-3 TRBV5-1 14 ASSLALDRSTDTQY
TRBJ2-7 TRBV30 12 AWSVGGQAFEQY
TRBJ2-7 TRBV4-2 14 ASSQEGPGGTYEQY
TRBJ1-1 TRBV7-2 13 ASSLAGVQGTEAF
TRBJ2-2 TRBV6-1 9 ASKNTGELF
TRBJ1-1 TRBV6-1 11 ASSGYPGTEAF
TRBJ1-3 TRBV30 14 AWSVQSRIRRNTIY
TRBJ1-5 TRBV5-4 15 ASSIGVGTGYSEPQH
TRBJ2-1 TRBV18 13 ASSPTSGREDEQF
TRBJ1-3 TRBV18 15 ASSPLGGLNSGNTIY
TRBJ2-1 TRBV5-1 14 ASSLGDRSDQHEQF
TRBJ2-3 TRBV30 14 AWIIQQGRGADTQY
TRBJ2-1 TRBV5-1 12 ASSGTAAYNEQF
TRBJ2-7 TRBV10-2 11 ASSVGYSSEQY
TRBJ1-6 TRBV15 16 ATSRGGTGGSYNSPLH
TRBJ1-2 TRBV16 11 ASSQNSVGGYT
TRBJ1-2 TRBV28 11 ASSFGHIYGYT
TRBJ1-6 TRBV30 13 AWNTGSGYNSPLH
TRBJ1-1 TRBV2 13 ASSDQTGENTEAF
TRBJ2-5 TRBV7-9 13 ASRELAGALETQY
TRBJ2-5 TRBV10-3 11 AISGTGVETQY
TRBJ2-5 TRBV19 14 ASSIGLAGWGETQY
TRBJ1-5 TRBV19 13 ASSTTGFSNQPQH
TRBJ2-7 TRBV30 12 AWEPGLAGYEQY
TRBJ1-1 TRBV5-5 13 ASSLIQGGNTEAF
TRBJ1-6 TRBV18 15 ASSPSQGQGSYSPLH
TRBJ2-5 TRBV7-7 11 ASSRGQKETQY
TRBJ2-1 TRBV9 14 ASSVGSSGRNNEQF
TRBJ2-3 TRBV30 12 ARAIGQGTDTQY
TRBJ2-1 TRBV10-3 9 AISVVNEQF